These 25 T cell receptor beta chains originate from one sample sequenced in a study of spatial heterogeneity in lung cancer. No antigen has been assigned to these receptors. General study findings and limits: How many expanded intratumoral alpha and beta TCRs were present tracked the tumor mutation count, which was a count of nonsynonymous mutations.

Via MiXCR, TCRdb re-called the 5' RACE reads, giving one row per CDR3 protein. The sample consists of more than 1,500 distinct CDR3 sequences, roughly 10% of them appearing once. The time point denotes: sample taken at primary tumor resection. Sequenced here: lung tumor tissue, sampled at surgery. The receptors derive from a female donor with early-stage non-small cell lung cancer.

This clonotype has at least ten counts. The rearrangement links TRBV11-2 to TRBJ2-1, with D maybe TRBD2 (5 bases). Germline assignment: CDR1 SGHAT and CDR2 FQNNGV. The CDR3 spans 12 residues. The V gene lost 5 bases and the J gene lost 7 bases, with 9 bases spanning the gap. CDR3 DNA sequence: TGTGCCAGCAGCCCAGGACTGAATGAGCAGTTCTTC. Translated: CASSPGLNEQFF.

In its sample, this clonotype is medium-sized. J is TRBJ1-1 and V is TRBV29-1; 7 nucleotides match TRBD1. The CDR3 loop spans 13 amino acids. Germline V gives CDR1 SQVTM, CDR2 ANQGSEA. Unmatched junction bases numbered 5, after V lost 2 bases and J lost 5 bases. This chain's CDR3 is CSVEWQGGTEAFF. CDR3 bases: TGCAGCGTTGAATGGCAGGGGGGGACTGAAGCTTTCTTT.

This chain uses TRBV6-2 or TRBV6-3 with TRBJ2-7; the D call may be TRBD1 or TRBD2 (5 bases each). Trimming left V 6 bases short and J 2 bases short, with 11 bases between. CDR3 length: 13 amino acids. Germline loops: CDR1 MNHEY, CDR2 SVGEGT. CDR3 amino acids: CASSPRGTYEQYF. CDR3 nucleotide sequence: TGTGCCAGCAGCCCGAGGGGAACCTACGAGCAGTACTTC.

This clonotype is large (0.1 to 1%) within its sample. This chain links TRBV4-3 with TRBJ2-5; 8 bases map to TRBD2. This CDR3 comprises 14 residues. After removal of 3 bases from V and 1 base from J, the junction contained 1 base not matched to a gene. CDR1 LGHNA and CDR2 YSLEER come from the germline V gene. In nucleotides, the CDR3 is TGCGCCAGCAGCCAGGGACTAGGCCAAGAGACCCAGTACTTC. It encodes CASSQGLGQETQYF.

V and J are TRBV28 and TRBJ2-3; 7 nucleotides agree with TRBD2. Germline CDR1 reads MDHEN; CDR2 reads SYDVKM. This CDR3 has 17 residues. V shed 5 bases and J 1 base; nucleotides not matched to a gene: 12. The CDR3 region has the DNA TGTGCCAGCAGTGCCCTCGGGGCGGGAGCGCGCACAGATACGCAGTATTTT. Protein sequence: CASSALGAGARTDTQYF.

This clonotype was picked up many times. This chain links TRBV11-1 with TRBJ2-7; 8 bases match TRBD1. The CDR3 spans 14 residues. The germline CDR1 and CDR2 sequences are SGHAT and FQDESV (reference sequence). Trimming cost V 8 bases and J 5 bases; bases outside gene matches: 11. The CDR3 is CASSRDRIFHEQYF. The DNA of the CDR3 is TGTGCCAGCTCCCGGGACAGGATTTTCCACGAGCAGTACTTC.

Within the sample, this clonotype is medium-sized. The V gene is TRBV12-3 or TRBV12-4, the J gene TRBJ2-1; possible D gene TRBD2, 7 bases. V lost 3 bases, J lost 1 base, and 22 bases lay in between. The CDR3 loop spans 19 amino acids. Here the CDR3 reads CASSLGTQGGYRSYNEQFF. In DNA form, the CDR3 reads TGTGCCAGCAGTTTGGGTACACAGGGAGGGTATAGGTCCTACAATGAGCAGTTCTTC.

This clonotype was observed many times. The chain carries TRBV27 and TRBJ1-1, with a tentative D call TRBD1 (6 bases). Looked up from germline, CDR1 is MNHEY and CDR2 is SMNVEV (reference sequence). The CDR3 extends over 14 amino acids. Trimming left V 2 bases short and J 6 bases short, with 13 bases between. CDR3 sequence reads: CASSLITGAAEAFF. The CDR3 DNA reads TGTGCCAGCAGTTTAATCACGGGGGCGGCTGAAGCTTTCTTT.

The sample holds many counts of this clonotype. The gene calls are TRBV29-1 and TRBJ2-5; the D gene could be TRBD1 or TRBD2 (5 bases each). The CDR3 length is 13 residues. CDR1 and CDR2 (germline): SQVTM, ANQGSEA. V lost 4 bases, J lost 4 bases, and 13 bases lay in between. CDR3 DNA sequence: TGCAGCGTTGTACCCGGGACCCCAGAGACCCAGTACTTC. As protein: CSVVPGTPETQYF.

By sample fraction, this clonotype is medium-sized. The chain links TRBV20-1 to TRBJ2-7; 9 bases are shared with TRBD1. Germline V gene data show CDR1 as DFQATT and CDR2 as SNEGSKA (reference sequence). J gave up 9 bases and V 2 bases, and 5 bases lay outside the gene matches. The CDR3 is made up of 12 amino acids. CDR3: CSARLQGAGQYF. The CDR3 coding sequence is TGCAGTGCTAGATTACAGGGGGCGGGGCAGTACTTC.

The table lists this clonotype with many counts. The CDR3 sequence is CSARGGSRETQETQYF. The CDR3 DNA follows: TGCAGTGCTAGAGGGGGTAGCCGGGAAACCCAAGAGACCCAGTACTTC. The rearrangement uses TRBV20-1 and TRBJ2-5; D possibly corresponds to TRBD2 (5 bases). There are 16 residues in the CDR3. With 1 base removed from V and 1 base from J, the gap between germline ends came to 16 bases. Germline V gene sequence: CDR1 DFQATT, CDR2 SNEGSKA (reference sequence).

Sample share makes this clonotype medium-sized (0.01 to 0.1%). V is TRBV20-1 and J is TRBJ1-2, with D unclear. Between the trimmed V and J ends, which lost 5 bases and 0 bases, there was a span of 7 bases. There are 12 residues in the CDR3. From germline, CDR1 is DFQATT and CDR2 SNEGSKA (reference sequence). The CDR3: CSAHTSNYGYTF. The CDR3 DNA reads as TGCAGTGCTCACACTTCTAACTATGGCTACACCTTC.

By frequency in the sample, this clonotype is medium-sized. This rearrangement joins TRBV4-3 to TRBJ1-5; D gene uncertain. Germline V lookup: CDR1 LGHNA, CDR2 YSLEER. Trimming pared 0 bases from V and 6 bases from J, leaving 12 bases between. CDR3 length equals 15 residues. The CDR3 here is CASSQEPDGSQPQHF. CDR3 DNA: TGCGCCAGCAGCCAAGAACCCGATGGGAGTCAGCCCCAGCATTTT.

This clonotype was counted ten times or more. The CDR3 bases are TGTGCCAGCAGCGTAGGCCCCGGGGGGCCGGACGCCACAGATACGCAGTATTTT. Its protein product is CASSVGPGGPDATDTQYF. The V call is TRBV9, the J call TRBJ2-3; D may be TRBD2 (7 bases). Germline-derived CDR1 and CDR2 are SGDLS and YYNGEE. This CDR3 has 18 residues. With 0 bases removed from V and 2 bases from J, the gap between germline ends came to 19 bases.

The J gene is TRBJ2-3, the V gene TRBV6-5; D remains unclear. Trimming took off 6 bases at V and 3 bases at J, with 7 bases between the two ends. Germline V CDR1 and CDR2: MNHEY, SVGAGI. The length of the CDR3 is 12 residues. Here the CDR3 DNA reads TGTGCCAGCAGCCACGGGACAGATACGCAGTATTTT. It is translated as CASSHGTDTQYF.

By its share, this clonotype is large. The chain recombines TRBV20-1 with TRBJ2-5, with 12 positions matching TRBD2. Germline V CDR1 and CDR2: DFQATT, SNEGSKA (reference sequence). The CDR3 has 15 residues. V was clipped by 3 bases and J by 7 bases; unmatched bases: 9. In nucleotides, the CDR3 is TGCAGTGCTAGTCGCCTAGCGGGGGGGCCTGGGACCCAGTACTTC. Its translation: CSASRLAGGPGTQYF.

This clonotype was found many times. The V gene is TRBV20-1, the J gene TRBJ2-5; 12 bases are shared with TRBD2. Germline values: CDR1 DFQATT, CDR2 SNEGSKA (reference sequence). This CDR3 contains 15 residues. J gave up 4 bases and V 3 bases, and 6 bases lay outside the gene matches. The CDR3 nucleotides read TGCAGTGCTAGCACTAGCGGGAGGCGAGGAGAGACCCAGTACTTC. Translation gives CSASTSGRRGETQYF.

The rearrangement joins TRBV5-1 to TRBJ2-3; 9 bases line up with TRBD1. The CDR3 runs to 15 residues. V was clipped by 4 bases and J by 4 bases; unmatched bases: 7. Germline lookup yields CDR1 SGHRS and CDR2 YFSETQ. CDR3 protein: CASSLRDRASDTQYF. CDR3 bases: TGCGCCAGCAGCCTCCGGGACAGGGCGTCAGATACGCAGTATTTT.

This clonotype was counted ten times or more. A read error may produce the germline difference seen at one junction end. The gene calls are TRBV12-3 or TRBV12-4 and TRBJ2-2; 7 nucleotides agree with TRBD1. This CDR3 has 14 residues. The CDR3 region has the DNA TGTGCCAGCAGCCAGACAGGGAACGCCGGGGAGCTGTTTTTT. Protein: CASSQTGNAGELFF.

This clonotype has a count of ten or more. The V call is TRBV29-1, the J call TRBJ1-2; tentative D call: TRBD1 (5 bases). Between the trimmed V and J ends, which lost 6 bases and 7 bases, there was a span of 9 bases. Germline V gene lookup returns CDR1 SQVTM and CDR2 ANQGSEA. The length of the CDR3 is 10 residues. The CDR3 DNA sequence: TGCAGCGTGGGGGATAGTGGCTACACCTTC. It translates to CSVGDSGYTF.

This clonotype is labeled medium-sized. The rearrangement uses TRBV23-1 and TRBJ2-5; 8 bases match TRBD1. TRBV23-1 qualifies as an ORF whose function is uncertain. Germline trimming cut 0 bases from V and 2 bases from J; bases unmatched to any gene: 2. The length of the CDR3 is 15 residues. CDR3 coding DNA: TGCGCCAGCAGTCAATCGCGACAGGGGCAAGAGACCCAGTACTTC. It codes for CASSQSRQGQETQYF.

This clonotype is termed medium-sized. This chain joins TRBV27 and TRBJ1-3, with D maybe TRBD1 (5 bases). This CDR3 spans 14 amino acids. Trimming shortened V by 8 bases and J by 2 bases, and 13 bases separated the two germline ends. Germline V gives CDR1 MNHEY, CDR2 SMNVEV (reference sequence). The chain's CDR3 is CASRQMGPGNTIYF. In nucleotides, the CDR3 is TGTGCCAGCCGACAAATGGGACCTGGAAACACCATATATTTT.

This clonotype ranks as medium-sized. V gene TRBV28 combines with J gene TRBJ1-2; D perhaps matches TRBD1 (6 bases). The germline CDR1 and CDR2 sequences are MDHEN and SYDVKM. The CDR3 extends over 15 amino acids. Trimming left V 10 bases short and J 3 bases short, with 21 bases between. The chain's CDR3 is CATRSGGANYYGYTF. The CDR3 coding sequence is TGTGCCACCAGGTCCGGGGGCGCGAACTACTATGGCTACACCTTC.

By share, this clonotype counts as medium-sized. The chain recombines TRBV6-1 with TRBJ2-5; 9 nucleotides agree with TRBD2. Trimming took 3 bases from V and 4 from J; bases not matched to a gene: 6. The germline gives CDR1 MNHNS, CDR2 SASEGT. The length of the CDR3 is 15 residues. CDR3 loop: CASSENGGRGETQYF. CDR3 in DNA: TGTGCCAGCAGTGAGAATGGCGGGAGGGGAGAGACCCAGTACTTC.

This clonotype was counted ten times or more. The CDR3 DNA follows: TGTGCCAGCAGTGCCCTAGCGGCCTCCTACAATGAGCAGTTCTTC. This gives the protein CASSALAASYNEQFF. The chain uses TRBV27 and TRBJ2-1, with 7 nucleotides matching TRBD2. Germline loops: CDR1 MNHEY, CDR2 SMNVEV (reference sequence). With V trimmed by 5 bases and J by 0 bases, 4 bases remained unmatched. The CDR3 loop spans 15 amino acids.